This TCR beta chain comes out of a study of high-grade serous ovarian cancer treatment subgroups. Profiled with immunoSEQ multiplex PCR; TCRdb holds only in-frame clones, not every one. The data contain approximately 4,800 clones, nearly 80% of them singletons. Tumor samples were taken before definitive surgery or chemotherapy. Trimming took 3 bases from V and 2 from J; bases not matched to a gene: 10. This CDR3 contains 18 residues. Germline V lookup: CDR1 SGHTA, CDR2 FQGNSA. The clonotype comes from a human donor with high-grade serous ovarian cancer. The sample was tumor tissue. The J gene is TRBJ2-5, the V gene TRBV7-2, with TRBD2 matching 12 bases. CDR3 in DNA: TGTGCCAGCAGCTTCTCGCTAGCGGGAGGGCAGAGACAAGAGACCCAGTACTTC. Amino acid sequence: CASSFSLAGGQRQETQYF.